This T cell receptor (beta chain) comes out of a study of blood T cell repertoires in COVID-19. Study overall: PBMCs, B-cell-depleted T cells, or T cells provided the cDNA or gDNA that made up the material.

Authors' data handling: Reference gene primer amplification yielded estimated nucleated cell counts. Generated by immunoSEQ multiplex PCR, the TCRdb table keeps only in-frame clones and is missing some. The V and J calls and the clone size are those of that table, but D and trimming were determined from the DNA. The repertoire has 90,000 to 100,000 clones, more than 65% of them found once; the top ten carry about 4%. CDR3 length: 14 residues. V lost 0 bases, J lost 8 bases, and 6 bases stayed unmatched. The germline V gene has CDR1 SGDLS and CDR2 YYNGEE. The sequenced material came from peripheral blood. This chain connects TRBV9 to TRBJ2-3, with 7 bases identical to TRBD2. The source of this sequence is a man in his sixties with acute or convalescent COVID-19. CDR3 in amino acids: CASSVDLREGTQYF. CDR3 nucleotides: TGTGCCAGCAGCGTAGACCTAAGGGAGGGTACGCAGTATTTT.